The entry below describes one T cell receptor (beta chain). The length of the CDR3 is 16 residues. CDR1 MDHEN and CDR2 SYDVKM come from the germline V gene. The V and J ends lost 6 bases and 9 bases, in that order; junction bases with no gene match: 15. These data come from a study of blood T cell repertoires in COVID-19. Overall study: The United States, Italy and Spain were the sources of the acute and convalescent COVID-19 samples.

Study processing details: Reference gene primers were amplified, and this amplification served to estimate nucleated cell counts. Produced via immunoSEQ multiplex PCR; TCRdb's table is partial and in-frame only. The V and J calls and clone size come from that table; D and trimming were worked out from the DNA. The sample holds under 200,000 clones, around 90% seen once. This TCR derives from a man in his forties or fifties with acute or convalescent COVID-19. J is TRBJ2-1 and V is TRBV28, with TRBD1 matching 9 bases. The sample was peripheral blood. In nucleotides, the CDR3 is TGTGCCAGCAGCTCAACCGGGACAGGGAGGCCGGGTGAGCAGTTCTTC. It encodes CASSSTGTGRPGEQFF.